A selection of T cell receptor beta chains follows, all from one sample in a study of sequential checkpoint blockade in melanoma. TCRdb keeps only in-frame clones here, not all; method: immunoSEQ multiplex PCR. The sample consists of around 10,000 clones, under 30% of them appearing once. The sequenced sample was tumor tissue (inferred from file names), obtained from a patient given nivolumab and ipilimumab in sequence. The receptors stem from a human donor with melanoma. CDR3s include the opening cysteine and the closing phenylalanine or tryptophan. A D gene is named only where the DNA matches it firmly.

j_call | d_call | v_call | cdr3_aa
TRBJ2-5 | TRBD2 | TRBV11-3 | CASTGLAGRDVMETQYF
TRBJ1-2 | - | TRBV29-1 | CSVEDGRGGYTF
TRBJ2-7 | - | TRBV7-5 | CASSRERTGRLSYEQYF
TRBJ2-7 | TRBD1 | TRBV6-8 | CASSKTGTVSYEQYF
TRBJ1-1 | - | TRBV11-3 | CASTQPTTGRTEAFF
TRBJ2-1 | - | TRBV18 | CASSPVASYNEQFF
TRBJ2-7 | TRBD2 | TRBV6-8 | CASRRTSGNYEQYF
TRBJ2-1 | TRBD2 | TRBV11-3 | CASSPSGLAGTYNEQFF
TRBJ2-3 | - | TRBV29-1 | CSVGKGLTDTQYF
TRBJ1-2 | - | TRBV30 | CAWKRTIYGYTF
TRBJ2-1 | TRBD2 | TRBV18 | CASSPGLAGGDEQFF
TRBJ1-3 | - | TRBV7-8 | CASTVDRGNTIYF
TRBJ1-6 | TRBD1 | TRBV10-2 | CASNPLDRNSPLHF
TRBJ2-5 | - | TRBV14 | CASSQDRAIQETQYF
TRBJ2-3 | TRBD2 | TRBV5-1 | CASSKTSGVVGYTQYF
TRBJ1-2 | - | TRBV15 | CATSSGLSGSGYGYTF
TRBJ2-1 | - | TRBV10-2 | CASRDQGFNEQFF
TRBJ1-1 | - | TRBV18 | CASSPRGDHPPEAFF
TRBJ2-7 | - | TRBV19 | CASSTHRDRGGYEQYF
TRBJ2-7 | TRBD2 | TRBV11-3 | CASSSPLAGGVYEQYF
TRBJ2-7 | TRBD2 | TRBV19 | CASSIYLAGGEQYF
TRBJ2-3 | TRBD1 | TRBV9 | CASSELVGQGTDTQYF
TRBJ2-7 | TRBD2 | TRBV13 | CASSLGLADYEQYF
TRBJ1-1 | - | TRBV6-8 | CASSTGYRNEAFF
TRBJ1-1 | - | TRBV6-8 | CASSTLDRRQLGAFF
TRBJ1-1 | - | TRBV9 | CASSVGNGVTEAFF
TRBJ1-1 | - | TRBV29-1 | CSGRGGLNTEAFF
TRBJ2-1 | TRBD1 | TRBV10-2 | CASRTITGGNEQFF
TRBJ1-5 | - | TRBV30 | CASKGLGDQPQHF